At least ten counts were recorded for the clone carrying this T cell receptor (beta chain). The antigen is not known. The record originates from a study of T cell repertoires in cytomegalovirus infection. Study in general: It was recently identified HLA-C-restricted and well-studied HLA-B-restricted CMV epitopes that the study used.

The study, taken as a whole, reports: Predominance within the ex vivo response was attributable to HLA-C-restricted CMV-specific TCR beta clonotypes.

V gave up 3 bases and J gave up 0 bases; unmatched junction bases: 7. Germline CDR1 reads LNHDA; CDR2 reads SQIVND (reference sequence). The CDR3 length is 17 residues. MiXCR, applied by TCRdb to the reads, yields one record per CDR3 protein. The sample records 250,000 to 400,000 distinct CDR3 sequences, approximately 25% being singletons. The sequencing here drew on cultured PBMCs, taken from culture after CMV antigen stimulation. The chain employs TRBV19 and TRBJ2-1, with 8 bases matching TRBD2. This TCR came from a human donor in good health (CMV status not recorded). Some clones in this sample may be carry-over from other donors' samples. Written as DNA, the CDR3 is TGTGCCAGTAGTATCTTAGCGGGACCAAACTCCTACAATGAGCAGTTCTTC. Translated, it gives CASSILAGPNSYNEQFF.